This T cell receptor beta chain originates from a study of technical replicates of blood from several donors. TCRdb's copy holds only in-frame clones and misses some; the assay was immunoSEQ multiplex PCR. The sample yields some 77,000 clones, 91% seen once. The V segment lost 5 bases and the J segment 5 bases; nucleotides outside the gene matches: 8. Germline CDR1 is SGHTA and CDR2 is FQGTGA. The length of the CDR3 is 15 residues. The chain links TRBV7-3 to TRBJ2-2, with 7 bases that match TRBD1. The source material was T cells isolated from PBMCs. This TCR was sampled from a human donor in good health. CDR3 DNA sequence: TGTGCCAGCAGCCCCGGGACAGCCTTTACCGGGGAGCTGTTTTTT. As protein: CASSPGTAFTGELFF. The variable domain in full, completed from reference TRBV7-3 and TRBJ2-2, reads GAGVSQTPSNKVTEKGKYVELRCDPISGHTALYWYRQSLGQGPEFLIYFQGTGAADDSGLPNDRFFAVRPEGSVSTLKIQRTERGDSAVYLCASSPGTAFTGELFFGEGSRLTVL.